This TCR beta chain is drawn from a study of technical replicates of blood from a few donors (dated by TCRdb to the late 2010s). This clone has a handful of counts. This clone's antigen is unknown. The record has no base qualities; no much larger clone is one base away. Distinct nucleotide sequences in the sample also encode this CDR3. The CDR1 and CDR2 encoded by the germline V gene are MGHRA and YSYEKL. The CDR3 contains 15 residues, cysteine and phenylalanine counted. Only CDR3 DNA is held: 45 bases, read in frame from base 1. V trim: 0 bases; J trim: 2 bases; unmatched bases: 1. Library generation was performed with the immunoSEQ multiplex PCR assay. Imported from immuneACCESS, the table was reduced by TCRdb to in-frame sequences with V and J called. These copies leave out some clones; in studies compared against another copy, an unresolved V gene accounts for under half, and the cause of the remainder is not known. Within this sample are 73,000 or so clones, with about 91% of them counted one time only. 0.25% of the sample is taken by the ten largest.

Sequencing was done on a sample of T cells isolated from PBMCs. The V and J segments used are TRBV4-1 and TRBJ1-5; a stretch of 7 junction bases matches TRBD1. The clonotype was recovered from a human donor in good health. The DNA sequence reads TGCGCCAGCAGCCAAGAAGGGACAGGCAATCAGCCCCAGCATTTT. Translation gives CASSQEGTGNQPQHF.